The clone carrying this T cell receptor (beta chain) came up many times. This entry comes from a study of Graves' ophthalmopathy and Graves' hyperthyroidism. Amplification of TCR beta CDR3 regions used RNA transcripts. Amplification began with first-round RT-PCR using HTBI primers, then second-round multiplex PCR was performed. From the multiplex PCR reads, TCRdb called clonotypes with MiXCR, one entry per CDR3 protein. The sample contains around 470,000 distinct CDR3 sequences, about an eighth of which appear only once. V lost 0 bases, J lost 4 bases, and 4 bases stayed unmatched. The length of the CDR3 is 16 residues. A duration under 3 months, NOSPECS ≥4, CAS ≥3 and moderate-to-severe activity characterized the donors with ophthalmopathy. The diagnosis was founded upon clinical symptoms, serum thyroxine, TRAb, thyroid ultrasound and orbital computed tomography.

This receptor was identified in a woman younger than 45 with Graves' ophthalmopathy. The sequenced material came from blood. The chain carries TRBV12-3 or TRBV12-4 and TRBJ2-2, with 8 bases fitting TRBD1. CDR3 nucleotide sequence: TGTGCCAGCAGTTTAGCCTTGACAGGGGTCACCGGGGAGCTGTTTTTT. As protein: CASSLALTGVTGELFF.